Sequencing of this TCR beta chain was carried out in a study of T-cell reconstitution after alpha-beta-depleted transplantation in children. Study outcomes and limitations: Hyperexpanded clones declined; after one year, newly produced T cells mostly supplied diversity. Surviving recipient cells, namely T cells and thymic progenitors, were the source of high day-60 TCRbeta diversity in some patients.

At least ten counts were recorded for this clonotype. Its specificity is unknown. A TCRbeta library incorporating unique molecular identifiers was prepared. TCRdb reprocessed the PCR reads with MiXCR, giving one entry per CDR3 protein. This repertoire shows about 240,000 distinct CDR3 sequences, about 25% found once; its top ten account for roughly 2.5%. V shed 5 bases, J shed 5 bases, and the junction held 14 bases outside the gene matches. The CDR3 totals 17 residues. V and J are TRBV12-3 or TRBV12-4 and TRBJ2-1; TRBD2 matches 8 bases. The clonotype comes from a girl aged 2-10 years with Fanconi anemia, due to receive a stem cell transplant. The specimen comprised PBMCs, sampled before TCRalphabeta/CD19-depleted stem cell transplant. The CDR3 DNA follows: TGTGCCAGCAGTGAACCTCCGGGACTAGAGTTCCACAATGAGCAGTTCTTC. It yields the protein CASSEPPGLEFHNEQFF.